The 25 T cell receptor beta chains presented below share a single source sample, sequenced in a study of regulatory T cells in long-lasting Graves disease (TCRdb year 2021). Library creation used multiplex PCR. Sequencing instrument: Illumina HiSeq 4000. TCR beta libraries were built with iRepertoire HTBI primers and Arm-PCR amplification of CDR3 regions. The raw public data were reprocessed by TCRdb itself: fastp quality trimming at Q25, MiXCR clonotype calling, in-frame beta chains only. Every distinct CDR3 protein forms one entry, paired with its most common genes and DNA. The sample table holds approximately 400,000 distinct CDR3 sequences, of which roughly a quarter were seen once. Jointly, the top ten make up about a quarter of the sample. The time point label, as the study defines it: persistent/refractory GD, antithyroid drugs over 5 years with positive TRAb. For both TCR sequencing and RNA sequencing, RNA was extracted from PBMCs using TRIzol.

Here the sequenced sample was peripheral blood mononuclear cells (PBMCs), taken when the disease was refractory, from a patient treated with antithyroid drugs. The receptors originated from a female donor with Graves disease.

This clonotype was seen a single time. The chain links TRBV2 to TRBJ1-1; a possible D gene is TRBD1 (5 bases). CDR1 and CDR2 (germline): SNHLY, FYNNEI. Trimming removed 8 bases from V and 8 bases from J, with 21 bases in between. The CDR3 spans 14 residues. CDR3 sequence (DNA): TGTGCCAGCGGGACTGTCCCCACCCAGGGAGAAGCTTTCTTT. This sequence encodes CASGTVPTQGEAFF.

CDR3 loop: CASNLLGGGSSYNEQFF. The CDR3 DNA follows: TGTGCCAGCAACCTTTTAGGGGGCGGGAGCTCCTACAATGAGCAGTTCTTC. V gene TRBV27 combines with J gene TRBJ2-1, with D tentatively TRBD1 or TRBD2 (7 bases each). This CDR3 contains 17 residues. Germline values: CDR1 MNHEY, CDR2 SMNVEV (reference sequence). Trimming shortened V by 7 bases and J by 0 bases, and 19 bases separated the two germline ends.

This chain joins TRBV20-1 and TRBJ2-1; 11 bases align to TRBD2. CDR3 length: 16 amino acids. Trimming at V came to 6 bases and at J to 7 bases, leaving 14 bases not matched to a gene. Germline assignment: CDR1 DFQATT and CDR2 SNEGSKA (reference sequence). In nucleotides, the CDR3 is TGCAGTGCAGTCCCCTTCCTAGCGGGAGGAGGGAATGAGCAGTTCTTC. The encoded protein is CSAVPFLAGGGNEQFF.

This clonotype was counted at least ten times. DNA of the CDR3: TGTGCCAGCAGTAAGACAGGGGTGAGCACTGAAGCTTTCTTT. Its translation: CASSKTGVSTEAFF. The rearrangement links TRBV6-1 to TRBJ1-1, with TRBD1 matching over 8 bases. Germline-derived CDR1 and CDR2 are MNHNS and SASEGT. Trimming removed 5 bases from V and 4 bases from J; junction bases left unmatched: 6. This CDR3 has 14 amino acids.

In its sample, this clonotype was seen a few times. J is TRBJ2-3 and V is TRBV24-1; D is undetermined. The CDR3 consists of 14 residues. V was cut by 9 bases and J by 2 bases, with 14 bases left in between. Germline loops: CDR1 KGHDR, CDR2 SFDVKD. This CDR3 is CATGSGRLTDTQYF. Written as DNA, the CDR3 is TGTGCCACCGGTTCGGGCAGGCTCACAGATACGCAGTATTTT.

About this clonotype: Mismatch with germline at one junction end may stem from a read error. Here the CDR3 DNA reads TGTGCCAGCAGCCCCGTGACAGGAGACACCGGGGAGCTGCTTTTT. Protein product: CASSPVTGDTGELLF. The chain couples TRBV9 to TRBJ2-2, with a possible D match to TRBD1 (6 bases). CDR1 is SGDLS, CDR2 YYNGEE, per germline. CDR3 length: 15 residues.

This clonotype was detected a few times. CDR3 in DNA: TGTGCCAGCAGCCAAGACCTTGGACAGACCGGGGAGCTGTTTTTT. Translated: CASSQDLGQTGELFF. The chain employs TRBV4-2 and TRBJ2-2; D possibly corresponds to TRBD1 (6 bases). CDR1 and CDR2 from the germline V gene are LGHNA and YNFKEQ. There are 15 residues in the CDR3. Trimming stripped 0 bases from V and 5 bases from J, with 10 bases between.

The CDR3 DNA sequence: TGCGCCAGCAGTTGGGACAGAGCACGAGAGACCCAGTACTTC. Translation: CASSWDRARETQYF. The J gene is TRBJ2-5, the V gene TRBV5-1; 7 bases fit TRBD1. Germline V CDR1 and CDR2: SGHRS, YFSETQ. The CDR3 sequence is 14 residues long. With 5 bases clipped from V and 4 bases from J, the junction kept 8 bases outside the gene matches. The whole variable domain, filled in from reference TRBV5-1 and TRBJ2-5, reads KAGVTQTPRYLIKTRGQQVTLSCSPISGHRSVSWYQQTPGQGLQFLFEYFSETQRNKGNFPGRFSGRQFSNSRSEMNVSTLELGDSALYLCASSWDRARETQYFGPGTRLLVL.

The V and J genes are TRBV5-1 and TRBJ1-4; no definite D call. The CDR3 has 14 residues. Germline assignment: CDR1 SGHRS and CDR2 YFSETQ. Deletions cut 5 bases from V and 5 bases from J, with 13 bases between. CDR3 loop: CASSPGRLNEKLFF. CDR3 bases: TGCGCCAGCAGTCCGGGGAGGTTGAATGAAAAACTGTTTTTT.

Many counts were recorded for this clonotype. V and J are TRBV28 and TRBJ1-4, with a tentative D call TRBD1 (5 bases). Germline values: CDR1 MDHEN, CDR2 SYDVKM. The V gene lost 11 bases and the J gene lost 4 bases, with 14 bases spanning the gap. This CDR3 comprises 13 residues. The CDR3 spells CAGGETNNEKLFF. CDR3 sequence (DNA): TGTGCCGGAGGGGAGACGAATAATGAAAAACTGTTTTTT. The full variable domain, its missing parts supplied by reference TRBV28 and TRBJ1-4, is DVKVTQSSRYLVKRTGEKVFLECVQDMDHENMFWYRQDPGLGLRLIYFSYDVKMKEKGDIPEGYSVSREKKERFSLILESASTNQTSMYLCAGGETNNEKLFFGSGTQLSVL.

This rearrangement joins TRBV2 to TRBJ1-3; 7 bases are shared with TRBD1. This CDR3 comprises 15 residues. J gave up 2 bases and V 5 bases, and 6 bases lay outside the gene matches. CDR1 is SNHLY, CDR2 FYNNEI, per germline. CDR3 in DNA: TGTGCCAGCAGTACACCCGGGACAGCTGGAAACACCATATATTTT. As protein: CASSTPGTAGNTIYF.

V is TRBV30 and J is TRBJ1-4, with D possibly matching TRBD1 (6 bases). The V gene's germline CDR1 is GTSNPN and CDR2 SVGIG (reference sequence). V dropped 0 bases and J dropped 4 bases, with 15 bases sitting between them. The CDR3 totals 16 residues. The CDR3 DNA reads as TGTGCCTGGAGTGTAATGGGGGCCCCGCGTAATGAAAAACTGTTTTTT. Translating gives CAWSVMGAPRNEKLFF.

This clonotype was seen many times. The chain recombines TRBV5-1 with TRBJ2-7; TRBD1 aligns across 10 bases. Germline lookup yields CDR1 SGHRS and CDR2 YFSETQ. V lost 3 bases and J lost 7; bases outside the gene matches: 7. CDR3 size: 14 residues. The CDR3 nucleotides read TGCGCCAGCAGCTCGGGGGACAGGGGCTCTGAGCAGTACTTC. Residues: CASSSGDRGSEQYF.

This clonotype was counted at least ten times. The chain carries TRBV10-3 and TRBJ2-2, with unresolved D. The CDR3 consists of 13 residues. V dropped 6 bases and J dropped 4 bases, with 9 bases sitting between them. Germline values: CDR1 ENHRY, CDR2 SYGVKD. This CDR3 is CAIRSLGTGELFF. The CDR3 nucleotides read TGTGCCATCAGGTCCCTAGGCACCGGGGAGCTGTTTTTT.

In its sample, this clonotype was seen many times. The chain employs TRBV7-2 and TRBJ2-7, with D uncertain. In germline, CDR1 is SGHTA, CDR2 FQGNSA. The V end lost 5 bases, the J end lost 6 bases, and 8 bases lay between the germline ends. The CDR3 consists of 11 residues. CDR3 residues: CASSPGREQYF. CDR3 nucleotide sequence: TGTGCCAGCAGCCCAGGCCGCGAGCAGTACTTC. Supplemented by reference TRBV7-2 and TRBJ2-7, the full variable domain reads GAGVSQSPSNKVTEKGKDVELRCDPISGHTALYWYRQSLGQGLEFLIYFQGNSAPDKSGLPSDRFSAERTGGSVSTLTIQRTQQEDSAVYLCASSPGREQYFGPGTRLTVT.

This clonotype was seen a few times. One junction end does not reproduce the germline sequence, and a read error may be involved. The rearrangement joins TRBV5-5 to TRBJ1-2; D gene uncertain. Germline V CDR1 and CDR2: SGHKS, YYEKEE (reference sequence). This CDR3 comprises 13 residues. As DNA, the CDR3 is TGCGCCAGCAGACTATCGGACGGGTATGGCTACACCTTC. Protein sequence: CASRLSDGYGYTF.

This clonotype has only a few counts. This rearrangement joins TRBV20-1 to TRBJ1-2; D may be TRBD1 (5 bases). In germline, CDR1 is DFQATT, CDR2 SNEGSKA (reference sequence). The V end lost 6 bases, the J end lost 4 bases, and 12 bases lay between the germline ends. This CDR3 has 12 amino acids. The CDR3 is CSAPGAVYGYTF. Here the CDR3 DNA reads TGCAGTGCCCCTGGGGCAGTCTATGGCTACACCTTC.

The rearrangement links TRBV7-9 to TRBJ2-7; TRBD1 agrees at 8 bases. The CDR3 runs 15 residues. Unmatched junction bases numbered 6, after V lost 4 bases and J lost 1 base. Germline CDR1 reads SEHNR; CDR2 reads FQNEAQ (reference sequence). This chain's CDR3 is CASSWWTGSSYEQYF. DNA for the CDR3: TGTGCCAGCAGCTGGTGGACAGGGAGTTCCTACGAGCAGTACTTC.

This clonotype was observed a few times. The chain links TRBV27 to TRBJ2-7, with D maybe TRBD2 (5 bases). Germline values: CDR1 MNHEY, CDR2 SMNVEV (reference sequence). This CDR3 spans 15 amino acids. Trimming cost V 3 bases and J 2 bases, with 14 bases left between them. This CDR3 is CASSLSGYNPYEQYF. The CDR3 DNA reads TGTGCCAGCAGTTTGAGCGGATATAATCCCTACGAGCAGTACTTC.

This clonotype has at least ten counts. V is TRBV28 and J is TRBJ2-2; the D is unclear. Trimming removed 7 bases from V and 3 bases from J, with 12 bases in between. Germline CDR1 MDHEN, CDR2 SYDVKM. The CDR3 is made up of 14 amino acids. The DNA of the CDR3 is TGTGCCAGCAAGAGGCAGACGGACACCGGGGAGCTGTTTTTT. This encodes CASKRQTDTGELFF.

This clonotype was recorded many times. The chain recombines TRBV2 with TRBJ1-1, with D possibly matching TRBD1 (5 bases). The CDR3 is 14 residues long. Trimming shortened V by 6 bases and J by 5 bases, and 16 bases separated the two germline ends. Germline V gene lookup returns CDR1 SNHLY and CDR2 FYNNEI. This CDR3 is CASRELGVATEAFF. The CDR3 DNA reads as TGTGCCAGCAGGGAATTGGGGGTTGCGACTGAAGCTTTCTTT.

A few counts support this clonotype. The rearrangement links TRBV11-2 to TRBJ2-5; D might be TRBD2 (5 bases). Germline CDR1 SGHAT, CDR2 FQNNGV. The CDR3 length is 14 residues. V was shortened by 4 bases and J by 4 bases, with 13 bases between the two germline ends. The DNA of the CDR3 is TGTGCCAGCAGCTCGGTCGGGATACGAGAGACCCAGTACTTC. Translated: CASSSVGIRETQYF.

The V and J genes are TRBV28 and TRBJ2-3; 8 positions match TRBD2. Germline V lookup: CDR1 MDHEN, CDR2 SYDVKM. The CDR3 extends over 18 amino acids. V dropped 4 bases and J dropped 2; count of bases not matched to a gene: 14. Here the CDR3 DNA reads TGTGCCAGCAGTTCGACTAGCGCTAGATACCCTTACACAGATACGCAGTATTTT. Translation: CASSSTSARYPYTDTQYF. Full variable domain (rest looked up from reference TRBV28 and TRBJ2-3): DVKVTQSSRYLVKRTGEKVFLECVQDMDHENMFWYRQDPGLGLRLIYFSYDVKMKEKGDIPEGYSVSREKKERFSLILESASTNQTSMYLCASSSTSARYPYTDTQYFGPGTRLTVL.

A note on this clonotype: Since a much larger clone is just one base distant, this may be a read error. The chain has TRBV11-2 and TRBJ1-4, with 9 bases matching TRBD1. This CDR3 is 15 amino acids long. Germline V lookup: CDR1 SGHAT, CDR2 FQNNGV. The CDR3 nucleotides are TGTGCCAGCAGCTTAGACGGGACAGGGAATGTAAAACTGTTTTTT. This codes for CASSLDGTGNVKLFF. The full variable domain, completed using reference TRBV11-2 and TRBJ1-4, is EAGVAQSPRYKIIEKRQSVAFWCNPISGHATLYWYQQILGQGPKLLIQFQNNGVVDDSQLPKDRFSAERLKGVDSTLKIQPAKLEDSAVYLCASSLDGTGNVKLFFGSGTQLSVL.

Many counts were recorded for this clonotype. CDR3 in DNA: TGTGCCAGCAGTGCGCGGGGACAGCGTGGTACTGAAGCTTTCTTT. Its protein is CASSARGQRGTEAFF. The chain links TRBV12-3 or TRBV12-4 to TRBJ1-1, with 7 bases aligning to TRBD1. CDR3 length equals 15 residues. The trim removed 5 bases at V and 5 bases at J, leaving 11 bases unmatched.